This T cell receptor beta chain appears in the sequencing data of a study of metastatic and nonmetastatic thyroid tumors (dated by TCRdb to 2018 to 2021). For context, the study as a whole: The researchers compared repertoires between peripheral blood samples and tumor or nodule tissue samples from patients with malignant or benign thyroid disease.

Compared with germline, V lacks 7 bases and J lacks 0 bases; bases without a gene match: 10. CDR1 and CDR2 are read off the germline V gene as SGHAT and FQNNGV. The CDR3 starts with the cysteine, ends with the phenylalanine, and has 16 residues. Here the CDR3 DNA is all that survives: 48 bases in frame from base 1. Before undergoing thyroid surgery, none of the patients had been given any kind of treatment. Using T-cell receptor beta sequencing, the researchers looked back retrospectively at clinical samples from patients, gathered between about 2011 and 2019. The method was PCR. Sequencing used an Illumina HiSeq 4000. The TCR beta-chain CDR3 region of each patient was profiled by high-throughput sequencing. On the study's bioinformatics: Drawing on CDR3 differences between clinicopathological groups, the researchers built a classifier meant to tell apart patients with distant-metastatic papillary thyroid cancer. The Shannon index was used to assess repertoire diversity, and the Morisita-Horn index was used to assess tumor-blood repertoire similarity. Through fastp at Q25 and MiXCR, TCRdb rebuilt clones from the public reads, retaining in-frame beta chains. It is TCRdb's table, rather than the study itself, that gives the V and J calls and clone size. The sample yields under 20,000 clones; 22% were counted once. The biggest ten clones account for roughly 7.7% of the sample.

In this sample, this clone turned up a few times. Its cognate antigen has yet to be identified. The record has no base qualities; no much larger clone is one base away. The research as a whole found: TCR beta diversity was reported as significantly higher in malignant tumors than in benign nodules, in both blood and tumor samples.

Sequenced sample: adjacent normal tissue. The clonotype originates from a female donor with papillary thyroid cancer or a benign thyroid nodule (not recorded which). Some clones in this sample may be carry-over from other donors' samples. The V and J genes are TRBV11-2 and TRBJ2-3; TRBD2 matches 7 bases in the middle. The nucleotide sequence is given as TGTGCCAGCACCGCGAGGGCTAGCGGCAGCACAGATACGCAGTATTTT. Protein translation: CASTARASGSTDTQYF. Here the CDR3 is joined to the reference TRBV11-2 and TRBJ2-3 genes, and the full variable domain is: EAGVAQSPRYKIIEKRQSVAFWCNPISGHATLYWYQQILGQGPKLLIQFQNNGVVDDSQLPKDRFSAERLKGVDSTLKIQPAKLEDSAVYLCASTARASGSTDTQYFGPGTRLTVL.